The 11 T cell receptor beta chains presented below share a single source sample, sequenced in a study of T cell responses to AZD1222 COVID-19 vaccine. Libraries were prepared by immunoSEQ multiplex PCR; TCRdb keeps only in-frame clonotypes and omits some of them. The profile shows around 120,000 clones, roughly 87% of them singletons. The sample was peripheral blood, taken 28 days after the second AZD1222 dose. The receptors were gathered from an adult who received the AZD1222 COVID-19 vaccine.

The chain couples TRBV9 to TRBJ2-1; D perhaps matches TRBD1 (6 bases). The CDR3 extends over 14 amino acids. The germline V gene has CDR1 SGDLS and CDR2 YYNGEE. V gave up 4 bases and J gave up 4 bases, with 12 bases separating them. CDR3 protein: CASSPLDSYNEQFF. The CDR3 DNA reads TGTGCCAGCAGCCCCCTGGACAGTTACAATGAGCAGTTCTTC. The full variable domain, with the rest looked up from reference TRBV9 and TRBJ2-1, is DSGVTQTPKHLITATGQRVTLRCSPRSGDLSVYWYQQSLDQGLQFLIQYYNGEERAKGNILERFSAQQFPDLHSELNLSSLELGDSALYFCASSPLDSYNEQFFGPGTRLTVL.

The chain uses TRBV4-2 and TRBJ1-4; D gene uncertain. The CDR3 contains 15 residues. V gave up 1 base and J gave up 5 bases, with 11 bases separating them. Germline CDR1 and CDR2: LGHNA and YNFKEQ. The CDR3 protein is CASSQANSRNEKLFF. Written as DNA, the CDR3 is TGTGCCAGCAGCCAAGCGAACAGCAGGAATGAAAAACTGTTTTTT.

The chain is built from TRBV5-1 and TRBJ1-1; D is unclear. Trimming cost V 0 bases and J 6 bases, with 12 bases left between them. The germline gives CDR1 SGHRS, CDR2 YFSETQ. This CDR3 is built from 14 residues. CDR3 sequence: CASSLEVTTSEAFF. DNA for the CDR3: TGCGCCAGCAGCTTGGAGGTGACCACCTCTGAAGCTTTCTTT.

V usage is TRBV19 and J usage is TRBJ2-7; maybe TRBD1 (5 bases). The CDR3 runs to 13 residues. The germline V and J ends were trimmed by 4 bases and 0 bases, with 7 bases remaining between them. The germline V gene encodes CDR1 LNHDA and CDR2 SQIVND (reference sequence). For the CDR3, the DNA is TGTGCCAGTAGTACTACAGGCTCCTACGAGCAGTACTTC. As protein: CASSTTGSYEQYF.

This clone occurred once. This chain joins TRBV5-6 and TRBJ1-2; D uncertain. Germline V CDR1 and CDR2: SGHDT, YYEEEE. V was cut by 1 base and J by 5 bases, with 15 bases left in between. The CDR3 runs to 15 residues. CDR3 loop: CASSLIGRKEYGYTF. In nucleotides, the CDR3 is TGTGCCAGCAGCTTGATTGGGAGAAAAGAATATGGCTACACCTTC.

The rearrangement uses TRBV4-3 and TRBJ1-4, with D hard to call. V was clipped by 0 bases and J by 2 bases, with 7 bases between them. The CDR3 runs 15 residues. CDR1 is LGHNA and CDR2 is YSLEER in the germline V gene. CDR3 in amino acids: CASSQEWRTNEKLFF. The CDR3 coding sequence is TGCGCCAGCAGCCAAGAGTGGAGGACTAATGAAAAACTGTTTTTT.

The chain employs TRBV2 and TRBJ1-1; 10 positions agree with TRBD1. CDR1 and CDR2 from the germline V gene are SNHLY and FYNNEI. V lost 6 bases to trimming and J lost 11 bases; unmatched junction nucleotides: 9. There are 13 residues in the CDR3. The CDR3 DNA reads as TGTGCCAGCAGCGTGACAGGGGGCGGAACTGCTTTCTTT. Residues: CASSVTGGGTAFF.

CDR3 loop: CASSGLGGSTGELFF. CDR3 sequence (DNA): TGTGCCAGCAGCGGCCTAGGAGGGAGCACCGGGGAGCTGTTTTTT. The chain joins TRBV16 to TRBJ2-2; tentatively, D is TRBD2 (6 bases). This CDR3 is 15 amino acids long. V was clipped by 5 bases and J by 4 bases, with 14 bases between them. Germline CDR1 KGHSY, CDR2 FQNENV.

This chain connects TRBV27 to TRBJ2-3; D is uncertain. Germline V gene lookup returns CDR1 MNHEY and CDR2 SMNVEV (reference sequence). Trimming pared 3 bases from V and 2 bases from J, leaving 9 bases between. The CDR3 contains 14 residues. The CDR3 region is CASSFLAYTDTQYF. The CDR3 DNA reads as TGTGCCAGCAGTTTCCTCGCGTACACAGATACGCAGTATTTT.

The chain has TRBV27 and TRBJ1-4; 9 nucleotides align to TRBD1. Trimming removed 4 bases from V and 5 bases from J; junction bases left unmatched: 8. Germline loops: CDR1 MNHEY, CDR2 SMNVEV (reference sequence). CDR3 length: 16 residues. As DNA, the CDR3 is TGTGCCAGCAGTTCCCTCCCCGGGACAGGGAATGAAAAACTGTTTTTT. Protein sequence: CASSSLPGTGNEKLFF.

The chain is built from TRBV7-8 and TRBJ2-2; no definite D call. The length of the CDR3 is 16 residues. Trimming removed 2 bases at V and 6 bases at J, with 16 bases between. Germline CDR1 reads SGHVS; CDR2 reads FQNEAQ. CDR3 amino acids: CASSLLESSGAGELFF. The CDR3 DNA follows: TGTGCCAGCAGCTTACTCGAGTCTAGTGGGGCCGGGGAGCTGTTTTTT.